The rows below give T cell receptor beta chains drawn from one sample of a study of T cell repertoires in cytomegalovirus infection. These receptors are not linked to any known antigen. TCRdb re-derived calls from the reads in MiXCR, one entry per CDR3 protein. This sample has about 220,000 distinct CDR3 sequences, with less than 50% found just once. This specimen was CD8+ T cells from cultured PBMCs, taken from culture after CMV antigen stimulation. These receptor sequences come from a human donor in good health (CMV status not recorded). Some clones in this sample may be carry-over from other donors' samples. The CDR3 runs from the conserved cysteine through the conserved F or W. Fields, in order: V gene, J gene, clone size, D gene, CDR3 DNA, CDR3 protein. D genes are given only for firm matches. The size field is filled for only some rows; it gives once, few, many or a size class.

TRBV7-9	TRBJ2-1	few	TRBD1	TGTGCCAGCAGCTTAAGGGAGACAGGGTTGAGGCCCAATGAGCAGTTCTTC	CASSLRETGLRPNEQFF
TRBV10-3	TRBJ2-3	.	TRBD2	TGTGCCATCAGTGAGAATAGCGGGGGGCCAGGGGATACGCAGTATTTT	CAISENSGGPGDTQYF
TRBV4-1	TRBJ2-1	.	TRBD2	TGCGCCAGCAGCCAACCCGGACTAGAATTCTACAATGAGCAGTTCTTC	CASSQPGLEFYNEQFF
TRBV11-2	TRBJ2-5	few	.	TGTGCCAGCAGCTTACGGCCAGCGGACCAAGAGACCCAGTACTTC	CASSLRPADQETQYF
TRBV2	TRBJ1-5	.	.	TGTGCCAGCAGTATAAATGCCCTTATTCAGCCCCAGCATTTT	CASSINALIQPQHF
TRBV7-9	TRBJ2-5	few	TRBD1	TGTGCCAGCAGCCCACTCCTGGGACAGGGGGAGACCCAGTACTTC	CASSPLLGQGETQYF
TRBV5-1	TRBJ1-5	many	.	TGCGCCAGCAGCCCTACGGGGATTAGCAATCAGCCCCAGCATTTT	CASSPTGISNQPQHF
TRBV7-9	TRBJ2-1	.	.	TGTGCCAGCAGTTACACTAGAAATGAGCAGTTCTTC	CASSYTRNEQFF
TRBV7-4	TRBJ2-7	once	.	TGTGCCAGCAGCTTAGCGTGGAACCCCTACGAGCAGTACTTC	CASSLAWNPYEQYF
TRBV6-1	TRBJ2-1	few	.	TGTGCCAGCAGTGAAGGTTCAGGGCGCCGTTACAATGAGCAGTTCTTC	CASSEGSGRRYNEQFF
TRBV7-9	TRBJ2-2	.	.	TGTGCCAGCAGCTCCAGACAGGATAACACCGGGGAGCTGTTTTTT	CASSSRQDNTGELFF
TRBV27	TRBJ2-7	.	TRBD2	TGTGCCAGCAGCCCTTCGAGCGGGAGGGTCTCCTACGAGCAGTACTTC	CASSPSSGRVSYEQYF
TRBV3-1	TRBJ2-7	.	.	TGTGCCAGCAGCCAGCCGGGCGAAACCGAGCAGTACTTC	CASSQPGETEQYF
TRBV27	TRBJ2-1	.	TRBD2	TGTGCCAGCAGCCACTACGGACTAGCGGACTCCTACAATGAGCAGTTCTTC	CASSHYGLADSYNEQFF
TRBV12-3/TRBV12-4	TRBJ2-5	few	TRBD1	TGTGCCAGCAGAACCGGGACAGAAGAGACCCAGTACTTC	CASRTGTEETQYF
TRBV27	TRBJ2-1	few	TRBD1	TGTGCCACCATGCAGGGGGCCCATGAGCAGTTCTTC	CATMQGAHEQFF
TRBV6-5	TRBJ2-1	.	TRBD2	TGTGCCAGCAGTCCAAGGACTAGCGGGAATGAGCAGTTCTTC	CASSPRTSGNEQFF
TRBV19	TRBJ2-1	.	TRBD2	TGTGCCACCAAGGCCTTAGCGGGGGCCCAATACAATGAGCAGTTCTTC	CATKALAGAQYNEQFF
TRBV12-3/TRBV12-4	TRBJ1-1	.	.	TGTGCCAGCAGTTTCCTCGCAACCGACAGTTTCGCTGAAGCTTTCTTT	CASSFLATDSFAEAFF
TRBV7-2	TRBJ2-5	.	.	TGTGCCAGCGCCGTCGACCCGCGGACCAGACAAGAGACCCAGTACTTC	CASAVDPRTRQETQYF
TRBV10-3	TRBJ2-7	.	.	TGTGCCATCAGTGATACTAGTTTCAGGTACGAGCAGTACTTC	CAISDTSFRYEQYF
TRBV6-6	TRBJ2-7	few	.	TGTGCCAGCAGAACGGGACGGACCTACGAGCAGTACTTC	CASRTGRTYEQYF
TRBV27	TRBJ1-6	.	.	TGTGCCAGCAGTTTATCGGGTCGGGCAGTGGCCTATAATTCACCCCTCCACTTT	CASSLSGRAVAYNSPLHF
TRBV7-2	TRBJ2-7	many	TRBD1	TGTGCCAGCAGCAAAACAGGGGGCTCCTACGAGCAGTACTTC	CASSKTGGSYEQYF
TRBV24-1	TRBJ2-3	few	TRBD1	TGTGCCACCAGTGATTCCAACAGGGGGCTATCAGGAGATACGCAGTATTTT	CATSDSNRGLSGDTQYF
TRBV25-1	TRBJ1-1	.	.	TGTGCCAGCAGGAGGGGCGTCACACCTTTCTTT	CASRRGVTPFF
TRBV6-8	TRBJ1-1	few	.	TGTGCCAGCAGTTACTCGATCCAGGTGGGCACTGAAGCTTTCTTT	CASSYSIQVGTEAFF
TRBV28	TRBJ2-1	.	.	TGTGCCAGCAGTTTAGGTGGGATCAATGAGCAGTTCTTC	CASSLGGINEQFF
TRBV2	TRBJ2-5	.	TRBD2	TGTGCCAGCAGTGAAGCCCTCGGGGCGGGGGATACCCAAGAGACCCAGTACTTC	CASSEALGAGDTQETQYF
TRBV6-5	TRBJ2-2	.	.	TGTGCCAGCAGTTACTCTCCTTACCGGGACGTCGGGGAGCTGTTTTTT	CASSYSPYRDVGELFF
TRBV29-1	TRBJ2-1	.	.	TGCAGCGTTGAGATCGGGGAATCCTACAATGAGCAGTTCTTC	CSVEIGESYNEQFF
TRBV6-1	TRBJ1-1	.	.	TGTGCCAGCAGTGAGTGGGTGGTAATGAACACTGAAGCTTTCTTT	CASSEWVVMNTEAFF
TRBV7-3	TRBJ2-1	.	TRBD2	TGTGCCAGCAGCTTAACGGGGCCTAGCGGAAACAATGAGCAGTTATTC	CASSLTGPSGNNEQLF
TRBV4-2	TRBJ2-3	.	.	TGTGCCAGCAGCCAAGAAGGACAAACTAGCACAGATACGCAGTATTTT	CASSQEGQTSTDTQYF
TRBV7-9	TRBJ1-3	.	.	TGTGCCAGCAGCCCCCGACAGCAAGGCTCTGGAAACACCATATATTTT	CASSPRQQGSGNTIYF
TRBV7-8	TRBJ1-3	.	TRBD1	TGTGCCAGCAGCCGAGCCCGGGACAGCGCTGGAAACACCATATATTTT	CASSRARDSAGNTIYF